The 6 T cell receptor beta chains presented below share a single source sample, sequenced in a study of CXCR3-negative and CXCR3-positive naive CD8 T cells. UMI-labeled TRB cDNA libraries were prepared by 5' RACE. TCRdb re-called the 5' RACE reads and gives one entry per CDR3 protein, without DNA. This sample contains tens of thousands of distinct CDR3 sequences. Sequencing used memory CD8+ T cells from blood. These receptor sequences come from a human donor in good health. Some clones in this sample may be carry-over from other donors' samples.

The chain carries TRBV29-1 and TRBJ2-1; TCRdb picks TRBD1, but there is no DNA to check that call. Per the germline V gene, CDR1 is SQVTM and CDR2 is ANQGSEA. The CDR3 is 11 residues long. The CDR3 is CSVDGGNEQFF.

The V gene is TRBV4-3, the J gene TRBJ2-7. The germline V gene encodes CDR1 LGHNA and CDR2 YSLEER. The CDR3 is 15 amino acids. CDR3 in amino acids: CASSQEIGFFYEQYF.

The V call is TRBV9, the J call TRBJ2-1; TCRdb calls TRBD1, which cannot be checked without DNA. CDR1 and CDR2 (germline): SGDLS, YYNGEE. CDR3 length: 12 amino acids. The CDR3 sequence is CASSVDDSQVFF.

The chain couples TRBV7-3 to TRBJ2-5; the D call of TRBD2 rests on TCRdb alone, since no DNA is present to check it. Germline V lookup: CDR1 SGHTA, CDR2 FQGTGA. This CDR3 region has 13 residues. Here the CDR3 reads CASSRLAEETQYF.

Its frequency marks this clonotype as medium-sized (0.01 to 0.1%). This sequence joins TRBV7-9 and TRBJ2-1; TCRdb names TRBD1, which stays unverified in the absence of DNA. Germline CDR1 is SEHNR and CDR2 is FQNEAQ (reference sequence). The CDR3 spans 16 residues. The CDR3 loop reads CASSPSGGADYNEQFF.

This CDR3 reads CSARAGTAPPF. The chain carries TRBV20-1 and TRBJ1-2; TCRdb proposes TRBD1, but this gene call is untestable without DNA. This CDR3 has 11 residues. CDR1 and CDR2 (germline): DFQATT, SNEGSKA (reference sequence).